These 20 T cell receptor beta chains came from one sample sequenced in a study of blood T cell repertoires in COVID-19. Here immunoSEQ multiplex PCR was the method, and the copy in TCRdb shows in-frame clones only, minus some. Here the sample spans some 260,000 clones, over 80% being singletons. Sequencing was done on a sample of peripheral blood. These receptors originate from a woman aged 65 to 85 with COVID-19, enrolled during active disease.

This chain uses TRBV19 with TRBJ1-5; weak D call: TRBD1 (6 bases). This CDR3 is built from 13 residues. The ends were cut back, 11 bases at V and 4 bases at J, with 15 bases in the middle. Germline lookup yields CDR1 LNHDA and CDR2 SQIVND (reference sequence). The CDR3 sequence is CALSGGRNQPQHF. The CDR3 DNA follows: TGTGCCTTATCGGGGGGCCGGAATCAGCCCCAGCATTTT.

This chain connects TRBV5-6 to TRBJ1-1, with 7 bases lining up with TRBD1. V shed 4 bases and J 8 bases; nucleotides not matched to a gene: 11. Germline V gene lookup returns CDR1 SGHDT and CDR2 YYEEEE. The CDR3 spans 14 residues. CDR3 sequence reads: CASSKTGVKSEAFF. CDR3 sequence (DNA): TGTGCCAGCAGCAAAACAGGGGTCAAAAGCGAAGCTTTCTTT.

The V and J genes are TRBV9 and TRBJ1-2; TRBD1 might be the D (6 bases). The CDR3 contains 14 residues. V was trimmed by 0 bases and J by 4 bases, leaving 10 bases between them. The germline V gene has CDR1 SGDLS and CDR2 YYNGEE. DNA for the CDR3: TGTGCCAGCAGCGTAGGAATGACAGGCTATGGCTACACCTTC. Protein: CASSVGMTGYGYTF.

The gene calls are TRBV6-4 and TRBJ2-2; no clear D. CDR1 MRHNA and CDR2 SNTAGT come from the germline V gene. This CDR3 spans 14 amino acids. V lost 5 bases and J 0 bases, leaving 7 bases between the germline ends. The CDR3 DNA reads as TGTGCCAGCAGTTCCAGCGCGAACACCGGGGAGCTGTTTTTT. Its translation is CASSSSANTGELFF.

V is TRBV2 and J is TRBJ1-5; D possibly corresponds to TRBD1 (6 bases). This CDR3 comprises 15 residues. V was trimmed by 6 bases and J by 4 bases, leaving 16 bases between them. Per germline, CDR1 SNHLY and CDR2 FYNNEI. In DNA form, the CDR3 reads TGTGCCAGCAGCGCCCGGGGGGCTCGGAATCAGCCCCAGCATTTT. It translates to CASSARGARNQPQHF. The whole variable domain, remainder taken from reference TRBV2 and TRBJ1-5, is EPEVTQTPSHQVTQMGQEVILRCVPISNHLYFYWYRQILGQKVEFLVSFYNNEISEKSEIFDDQFSVERPDGSNFTLKIRSTKLEDSAMYFCASSARGARNQPQHFGDGTRLSIL.

The chain recombines TRBV19 with TRBJ1-3; TRBD1 agrees at 7 bases. The germline V gene encodes CDR1 LNHDA and CDR2 SQIVND (reference sequence). The trim removed 0 bases at V and 0 bases at J, leaving 11 bases unmatched. The CDR3 has 19 residues. CDR3 DNA: TGTGCCAGTAGTATAGATGGAGGGGACAGTTACTACTCTGGAAACACCATATATTTT. Amino acid sequence: CASSIDGGDSYYSGNTIYF.

The J gene is TRBJ1-5, the V gene TRBV4-2, with D hard to call. The germline V and J ends were trimmed by 0 bases and 3 bases, with 15 bases remaining between them. This CDR3 comprises 17 residues. CDR1 and CDR2 from the germline V gene are LGHNA and YNFKEQ. The CDR3 is CASSQEPDSAPNQPQHF. The CDR3 nucleotides are TGTGCCAGCAGCCAAGAGCCGGACTCAGCGCCCAATCAGCCCCAGCATTTT.

The rearrangement joins TRBV3-1 (or the pseudogene TRBV3-2) to TRBJ2-1; 9 bases agree with TRBD2. J gave up 4 bases and V 6 bases, and 7 bases lay outside the gene matches. The germline V gene has CDR1 LGHDT and CDR2 YNNKEL (reference sequence). The CDR3 spans 15 residues. Here the CDR3 reads CASRRETSGYNEQFF. DNA of the CDR3: TGTGCCAGCAGAAGAGAGACTAGCGGATACAATGAGCAGTTCTTC.

The chain links TRBV29-1 to TRBJ2-6, with D perhaps matching TRBD1 (6 bases). V lost 4 bases and J 0 bases, leaving 10 bases between the germline ends. The CDR3 spans 15 residues. Germline V gene data show CDR1 as SQVTM and CDR2 as ANQGSEA. DNA for the CDR3: TGCAGCGTTGGACAGGACCGCTCTGGGGCCAACGTCCTGACTTTC. Its translation: CSVGQDRSGANVLTF.

The rearrangement joins TRBV6-5 to TRBJ2-7; TRBD2 is a possible D gene (5 bases). Germline V CDR1 and CDR2: MNHEY, SVGAGI. This CDR3 is 12 amino acids long. Trimming removed 8 bases at V and 6 bases at J, with 14 bases between. The CDR3 DNA follows: TGTGCCAGCGGCCGGGGTACGGGCGAGCAGTACTTC. The encoded protein is CASGRGTGEQYF.

The chain carries TRBV28 and TRBJ1-1, with a possible D match to TRBD1 (6 bases). CDR1 and CDR2 (germline): MDHEN, SYDVKM. Trimming removed 5 bases from V and 3 bases from J, with 13 bases in between. The CDR3 loop spans 14 amino acids. CDR3 sequence: CASSPPQGYTEAFF. In nucleotides, the CDR3 is TGTGCCAGCAGTCCACCCCAGGGGTACACTGAAGCTTTCTTT. The complete variable domain, with remaining parts taken from reference TRBV28 and TRBJ1-1, reads DVKVTQSSRYLVKRTGEKVFLECVQDMDHENMFWYRQDPGLGLRLIYFSYDVKMKEKGDIPEGYSVSREKKERFSLILESASTNQTSMYLCASSPPQGYTEAFFGQGTRLTVV.

The table lists this clone with a count of one. The chain recombines TRBV28 with TRBJ2-1, with 7 positions matching TRBD2. Germline CDR1 is MDHEN and CDR2 is SYDVKM. The CDR3 is 15 amino acids. The V gene end was trimmed by 6 bases and the J gene end by 3 bases; junction bases not matched to a gene: 8. The CDR3 loop reads CASRPTGEGYNEQFF. The CDR3, as DNA: TGTGCCAGCAGACCCACGGGGGAGGGCTACAATGAGCAGTTCTTC.

The V and J genes are TRBV18 and TRBJ2-1, with 9 nucleotides matching TRBD1. Germline CDR1 KGHSH, CDR2 LQKENI. J was trimmed by 4 bases and V by 3 bases; bases with no gene match: 10. This CDR3 has 17 amino acids. The CDR3 sequence is CASSPDRGPWGYNEQFF. CDR3 nucleotide sequence: TGTGCCAGCTCACCGGACAGGGGCCCCTGGGGGTACAATGAGCAGTTCTTC.

The rearrangement links TRBV4-3 to TRBJ1-2, with D uncertain. This CDR3 has 13 amino acids. Germline assignment: CDR1 LGHNA and CDR2 YSLEER. Trimming cost V 1 base and J 8 bases, with 11 bases left between them. In nucleotides, the CDR3 is TGCGCCAGCAGCCAAGCGTTGGGCTACGGCTACACCTTC. Its protein is CASSQALGYGYTF.

The chain has TRBV4-1 and TRBJ1-5, with D perhaps matching TRBD1 (6 bases). The CDR3 is 15 amino acids. V was pared by 4 bases and J by 4 bases, with 14 bases between. Looked up from germline, CDR1 is MGHRA and CDR2 is YSYEKL. In DNA, the CDR3 is TGCGCCAGCAGCCCCCTATGGACAGTTAATCAGCCCCAGCATTTT. Translated: CASSPLWTVNQPQHF.

The chain uses TRBV3-1 (or the pseudogene TRBV3-2) and TRBJ1-2; 8 nucleotides line up with TRBD1. Germline CDR1 reads LGHDT; CDR2 reads YNNKEL (reference sequence). The CDR3 spans 15 residues. Germline trimming cut 3 bases from V and 8 bases from J; bases unmatched to any gene: 11. The CDR3 sequence: CASSHLGQGSGGYTF. The CDR3 DNA is TGTGCCAGCAGCCACCTAGGACAGGGATCGGGGGGCTACACCTTC.

This chain links TRBV6-5 with TRBJ2-7; 9 bases align to TRBD2. J was trimmed by 3 bases and V by 6 bases; bases with no gene match: 6. Germline assignment: CDR1 MNHEY and CDR2 SVGAGI. This CDR3 has 14 residues. The CDR3 protein is CASSRLAAHYEQYF. In DNA, the CDR3 is TGTGCCAGCAGCAGACTAGCGGCTCACTACGAGCAGTACTTC.

The rearrangement uses TRBV21-1 and TRBJ1-4; the table's TRBD1 call for D was not verified on the DNA. TRBV21-1 is recorded as a pseudogene. There are 16 residues in the CDR3. The DNA of the CDR3 is TGTGCCAGCAGCACCCGAAAAGACAGAACTAATGAAAAACTGTTTTTT. Its translation is CASSTRKDRTNEKLFF.

The rearrangement joins TRBV7-3 to TRBJ1-4; no reliable D call. The CDR3 extends over 14 amino acids. Per germline, CDR1 SGHTA and CDR2 FQGTGA. V was shortened by 4 bases and J by 8 bases, with 14 bases between the two germline ends. The CDR3 DNA follows: TGTGCCAGCAGCTGGAGATTAGAGGAAGAAAAACTGTTTTTT. Translating it yields CASSWRLEEEKLFF.

V and J are TRBV29-1 and TRBJ2-5; 9 positions match TRBD1. CDR1 SQVTM and CDR2 ANQGSEA come from the germline V gene. The V gene end was trimmed by 7 bases and the J gene end by 1 base; junction bases not matched to a gene: 10. This CDR3 has 15 amino acids. The CDR3 DNA follows: TGCAGCGCCCAAGGGGGACAGGGCTTCCAAGAGACCCAGTACTTC. It yields the protein CSAQGGQGFQETQYF. The full variable domain, rest sourced from reference TRBV29-1 and TRBJ2-5, is SAVISQKPSRDICQRGTSLTIQCQVDSQVTMMFWYRQQPGQSLTLIATANQGSEATYESGFVIDKFPISRPNLTFSTLTVSNMSPEDSSIYLCSAQGGQGFQETQYFGPGTRLLVL.